This T cell receptor (beta chain) was profiled in a study of OX40 agonist ivuxolimab in advanced cancers. Findings of the study overall: What antigens the expanded peripheral T cells recognized was never established.

The protocol was immunoSEQ multiplex PCR, while the TCRdb copy is restricted to in-frame clones and leaves out a portion. The sample shows around 62,000 clones, more than 70% of them seen only once. Germline V gene sequence: CDR1 KGHSH, CDR2 LQKENI. Deletions cut 1 base from V and 7 bases from J, with 5 bases between. The CDR3 is made up of 12 amino acids. Remarks on this clone: Its antigen is as yet unknown.

The V call is TRBV18, the J call TRBJ2-1; D not certain. The clonotype comes from an adult with an advanced solid tumor such as melanoma, head and neck, liver or kidney cancer. Sequenced here: CD4+ or CD8+ T cells sorted from blood, sampled in a trial of the OX40 agonist ivuxolimab. This CDR3 is CASSPRENEQFF. CDR3 bases: TGTGCCAGCTCACCACGCGAAAATGAGCAGTTCTTC.